The 16 T cell receptor beta chains listed next were all sequenced from one sample in a study of siplizumab effects on memory and regulatory T cells. Profiled with immunoSEQ multiplex PCR; TCRdb holds only in-frame clones, not every one. The profile covers over 100,000 clones, with 90% to 95% appearing a single time and over 0.15% taken by the ten largest. Sample: non-Treg CD4+ T cells sorted from blood. The receptor source for this set is a human donor in good health.

The V gene is TRBV7-3, the J gene TRBJ2-3, with no clear D. Looked up from germline, CDR1 is SGHTA and CDR2 is FQGTGA. The CDR3 sequence is 13 residues long. V lost 1 base, J lost 6 bases, and 8 bases lay in between. For the CDR3, the DNA is TGTGCCAGCAGCTTAAACCGTATGGATACGCAGTATTTT. Protein product: CASSLNRMDTQYF.

The V gene is TRBV18, the J gene TRBJ2-6; 7 bases align to TRBD1. Germline CDR1 is KGHSH and CDR2 is LQKENI. The ends lost 3 bases at V and 4 bases at J; junction bases unmatched: 9. This CDR3 comprises 17 residues. This CDR3 reads CASSPTTGSGGANVLTF. The CDR3 DNA is TGTGCCAGCTCACCGACGACAGGGTCGGGAGGGGCCAACGTCCTGACTTTC.

The chain uses TRBV19 and TRBJ1-2, with D unresolved. V was pared by 1 base and J by 2 bases, with 11 bases between. CDR1 LNHDA and CDR2 SQIVND come from the germline V gene (reference sequence). The CDR3 is made up of 15 amino acids. In DNA form, the CDR3 reads TGTGCCAGTAGTATAGGGGAGGCGAAGAACTATGGCTACACCTTC. This sequence encodes CASSIGEAKNYGYTF.

This clone showed up just once. The gene calls are TRBV6-5 and TRBJ2-3; TRBD1 matches 8 bases. The CDR3 length is 13 residues. Germline V gives CDR1 MNHEY, CDR2 SVGAGI. Trimming at V came to 8 bases and at J to 4 bases, leaving 5 bases not matched to a gene. The CDR3 sequence is CASGTGTPDTQYF. The CDR3 region has the DNA TGTGCCAGCGGGACAGGAACCCCAGATACGCAGTATTTT.

The chain carries TRBV5-1 and TRBJ2-2, with D uncertain. V was pared by 1 base and J by 6 bases, with 16 bases between. CDR1 is SGHRS and CDR2 is YFSETQ in the germline V gene. The CDR3 is 16 residues long. The CDR3: CASSLSRTDVAGELFF. The CDR3 nucleotides read TGCGCCAGCAGCTTGAGCCGTACGGATGTGGCCGGGGAGCTGTTTTTT.

The rearrangement links TRBV15 to TRBJ2-7, with D possibly called TRBD1 or TRBD2 (7 bases each). Germline CDR1 reads LNHNV; CDR2 reads YYDKDF (reference sequence). The CDR3 spans 15 residues. V was trimmed by 0 bases and J by 6 bases, leaving 15 bases between them. The CDR3 DNA is TGTGCCACCAGCAGAGATTCTACCAGGGGGGGCGAGCAGTACTTC. It yields the protein CATSRDSTRGGEQYF.

The V call is TRBV5-6, the J call TRBJ1-1, with D uncertain. Germline V gives CDR1 SGHDT, CDR2 YYEEEE. V shed 6 bases and J shed 0 bases, with 9 bases lying between them. The CDR3 is 13 amino acids. CDR3 sequence: CASNDGLNTEAFF. The CDR3 bases are TGTGCCAGCAACGACGGCTTGAACACTGAAGCTTTCTTT.

V usage is TRBV6-5 and J usage is TRBJ1-2; D is possibly TRBD1 (5 bases). The CDR3 runs to 13 residues. The V end lost 8 bases, the J end lost 5 bases, and 15 bases lay between the germline ends. Germline V gene lookup returns CDR1 MNHEY and CDR2 SVGAGI. CDR3 residues: CASSGHLLYGYTF. The CDR3 bases are TGTGCCAGCTCTGGACACCTGCTTTATGGCTACACCTTC.

This chain joins TRBV11-2 and TRBJ1-1; a possible D gene is TRBD1 (6 bases). CDR1 and CDR2 from the germline V gene are SGHAT and FQNNGV. The ends were cut back, 5 bases at V and 4 bases at J, with 11 bases in the middle. The CDR3 runs to 13 residues. The CDR3 sequence: CASSPQGSTEAFF. As DNA, the CDR3 is TGTGCCAGCAGCCCCCAGGGGTCCACTGAAGCTTTCTTT.

This clone came up once. The rearrangement links TRBV5-6 to TRBJ2-1; 8 positions agree with TRBD2. CDR1 is SGHDT, CDR2 YYEEEE, per germline. Trimming cost V 0 bases and J 5 bases; bases outside gene matches: 4. CDR3 size: 15 residues. For the CDR3, the DNA is TGTGCCAGCAGCTTGGGACTAGCGTGGGACAATGAGCAGTTCTTC. Protein sequence: CASSLGLAWDNEQFF.

In DNA, the CDR3 is TGCGCCAGCAGCCAAGGAAAGGCTATCTCCGGGGAGCTGTTTTTT. Its translation: CASSQGKAISGELFF. The V call is TRBV4-1, the J call TRBJ2-2; no reliable D call. V lost 1 base to trimming and J lost 6 bases, with 12 bases between them. This CDR3 has 15 amino acids. Germline assignment: CDR1 MGHRA and CDR2 YSYEKL.

The chain is built from TRBV27 and TRBJ1-1, with D unclear. This CDR3 is built from 15 residues. Per the germline V gene, CDR1 is MNHEY and CDR2 is SMNVEV (reference sequence). Trimming removed 1 base at V and 0 bases at J, with 9 bases between. As DNA, the CDR3 is TGTGCCAGCAGTTTATTCGCGTGGATGAACACTGAAGCTTTCTTT. Translated, it gives CASSLFAWMNTEAFF.

The genes are TRBV5-4 and TRBJ2-7; D is uncertain. Germline CDR1 SGHNT, CDR2 YYREEE (reference sequence). Trimming removed 0 bases at V and 0 bases at J, with 10 bases between. The CDR3 runs 15 residues. As DNA, the CDR3 is TGTGCCAGCAGCTTGGGGGGTAAAAGCTCCTACGAGCAGTACTTC. It is translated as CASSLGGKSSYEQYF.

The CDR3 reads CASSDRTSGGVVEEQFF. The CDR3 DNA follows: TGTGCCAGCAGCGACCGGACTAGCGGGGGGGTCGTGGAAGAGCAGTTCTTC. The chain has TRBV9 and TRBJ2-1; 15 nucleotides line up with TRBD2. The CDR3 sequence is 17 residues long. Germline V lookup: CDR1 SGDLS, CDR2 YYNGEE. The V gene end was trimmed by 3 bases and the J gene end by 10 bases; junction bases not matched to a gene: 11.

The chain employs TRBV7-8 and TRBJ2-1, with 11 bases aligning to TRBD2. The germline V gene encodes CDR1 SGHVS and CDR2 FQNEAQ. CDR3 length equals 15 residues. J lost 7 bases, V lost 1 base, and 3 bases had no gene match. The CDR3 spells CASSLVLAGGNEQFF. The CDR3 DNA follows: TGTGCCAGCAGCTTAGTCCTAGCGGGGGGAAATGAGCAGTTCTTC. The whole variable domain, remainder taken from reference TRBV7-8 and TRBJ2-1, is GAGVSQSPRYKVAKRGQDVALRCDPISGHVSLFWYQQALGQGPEFLTYFQNEAQLDKSGLPSDRFFAERPEGSVSTLKIQRTQQEDSAVYLCASSLVLAGGNEQFFGPGTRLTVL.

This chain links TRBV27 with TRBJ1-2; 8 bases agree with TRBD1. CDR3 length: 17 residues. After removal of 7 bases from V and 4 bases from J, the junction contained 17 bases not matched to a gene. From germline, CDR1 is MNHEY and CDR2 SMNVEV (reference sequence). Here the CDR3 reads CASKFMGGQGATYGYTF. In nucleotides, the CDR3 is TGTGCCAGCAAGTTTATGGGGGGTCAGGGGGCGACCTATGGCTACACCTTC.